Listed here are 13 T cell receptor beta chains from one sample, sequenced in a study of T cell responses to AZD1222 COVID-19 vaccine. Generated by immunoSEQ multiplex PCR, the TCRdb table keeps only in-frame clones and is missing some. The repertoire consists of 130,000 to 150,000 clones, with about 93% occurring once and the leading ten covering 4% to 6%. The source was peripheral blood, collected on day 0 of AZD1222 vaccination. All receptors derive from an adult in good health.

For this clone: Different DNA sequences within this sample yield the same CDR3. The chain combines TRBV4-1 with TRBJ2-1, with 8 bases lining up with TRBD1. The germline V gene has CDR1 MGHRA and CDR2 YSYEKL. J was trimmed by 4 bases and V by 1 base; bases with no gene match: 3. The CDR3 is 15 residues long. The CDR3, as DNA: TGCGCCAGCAGCCAAGCAGGGGGCTCTTACAATGAGCAGTTCTTC. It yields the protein CASSQAGGSYNEQFF.

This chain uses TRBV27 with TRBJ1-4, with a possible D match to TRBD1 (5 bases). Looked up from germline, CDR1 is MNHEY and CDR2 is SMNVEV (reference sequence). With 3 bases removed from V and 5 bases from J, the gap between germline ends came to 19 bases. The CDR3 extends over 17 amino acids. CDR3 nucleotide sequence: TGTGCCAGCAGTTTTACCTTCGGGGCTGGGTACAATGAAAAACTGTTTTTT. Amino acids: CASSFTFGAGYNEKLFF.

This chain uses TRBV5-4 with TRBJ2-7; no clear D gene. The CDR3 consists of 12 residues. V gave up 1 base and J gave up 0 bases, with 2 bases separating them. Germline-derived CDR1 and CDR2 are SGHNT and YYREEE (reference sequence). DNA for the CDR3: TGTGCCAGCAGCTTGAGCTCCTACGAGCAGTACTTC. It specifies CASSLSSYEQYF.

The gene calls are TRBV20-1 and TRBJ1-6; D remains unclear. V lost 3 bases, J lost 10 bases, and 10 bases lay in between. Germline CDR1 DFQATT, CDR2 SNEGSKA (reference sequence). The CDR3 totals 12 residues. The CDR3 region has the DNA TGCAGTGCTAGTGAGATAGGATCACCCCTCCACTTT. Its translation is CSASEIGSPLHF.

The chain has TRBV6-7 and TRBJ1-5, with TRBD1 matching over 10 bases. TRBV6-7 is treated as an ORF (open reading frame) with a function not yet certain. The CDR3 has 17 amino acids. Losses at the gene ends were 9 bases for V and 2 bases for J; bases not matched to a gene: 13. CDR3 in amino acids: CASIRDRGLLGNQPQHF. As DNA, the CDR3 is TGTGCCAGTATCCGGGACAGGGGACTTTTGGGCAATCAGCCCCAGCATTTT.

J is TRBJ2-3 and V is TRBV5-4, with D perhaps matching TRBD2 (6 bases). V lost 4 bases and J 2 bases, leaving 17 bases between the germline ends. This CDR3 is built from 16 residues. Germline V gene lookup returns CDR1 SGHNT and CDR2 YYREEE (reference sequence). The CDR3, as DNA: TGTGCCAGCAGCCTGAGACGGGAGCTCCTCACAGATACGCAGTATTTT. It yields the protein CASSLRRELLTDTQYF.

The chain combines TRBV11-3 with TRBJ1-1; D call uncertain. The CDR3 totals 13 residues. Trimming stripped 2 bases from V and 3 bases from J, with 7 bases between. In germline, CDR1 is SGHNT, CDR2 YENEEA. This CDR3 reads CASSLQVYTEAFF. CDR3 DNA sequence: TGTGCCAGCAGCTTACAAGTGTACACTGAAGCTTTCTTT. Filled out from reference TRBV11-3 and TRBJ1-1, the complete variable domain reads EAGVVQSPRYKIIEKKQPVAFWCNPISGHNTLYWYLQNLGQGPELLIRYENEEAVDDSQLPKDRFSAERLKGVDSTLKIQPAELGDSAVYLCASSLQVYTEAFFGQGTRLTVV.

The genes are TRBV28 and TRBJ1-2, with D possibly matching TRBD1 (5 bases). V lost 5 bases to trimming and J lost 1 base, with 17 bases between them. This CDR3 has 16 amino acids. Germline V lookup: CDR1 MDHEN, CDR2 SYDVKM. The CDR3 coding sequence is TGTGCCAGCAGTGCGGCAATGGGACGGATTAACTATGGCTACACCTTC. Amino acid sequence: CASSAAMGRINYGYTF.

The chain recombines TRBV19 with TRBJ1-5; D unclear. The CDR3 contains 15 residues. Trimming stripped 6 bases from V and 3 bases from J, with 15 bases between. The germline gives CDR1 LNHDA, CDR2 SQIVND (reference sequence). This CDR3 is CASRERLQTNQPQHF. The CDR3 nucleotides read TGTGCCAGTAGGGAACGTCTACAGACCAATCAGCCCCAGCATTTT.

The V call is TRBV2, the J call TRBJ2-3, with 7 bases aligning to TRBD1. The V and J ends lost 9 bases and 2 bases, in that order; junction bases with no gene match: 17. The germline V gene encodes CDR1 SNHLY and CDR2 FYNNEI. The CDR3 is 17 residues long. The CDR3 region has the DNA TGTGCCAGTAGAAGCCCAGGACGGACAGGTTCCACAGATACGCAGTATTTT. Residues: CASRSPGRTGSTDTQYF.

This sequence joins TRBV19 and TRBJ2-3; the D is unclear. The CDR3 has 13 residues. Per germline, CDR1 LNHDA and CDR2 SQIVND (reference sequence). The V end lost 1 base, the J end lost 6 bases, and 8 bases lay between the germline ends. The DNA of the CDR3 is TGTGCCAGTAGTATAGGTCTTCGTGATACGCAGTATTTT. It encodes CASSIGLRDTQYF.

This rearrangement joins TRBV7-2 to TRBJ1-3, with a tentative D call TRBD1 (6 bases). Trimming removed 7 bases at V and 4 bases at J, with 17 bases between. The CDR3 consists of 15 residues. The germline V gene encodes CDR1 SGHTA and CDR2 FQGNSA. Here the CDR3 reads CASNPRTGLGNTIYF. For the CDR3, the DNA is TGTGCCAGCAACCCCCGAACAGGGCTCGGAAACACCATATATTTT.

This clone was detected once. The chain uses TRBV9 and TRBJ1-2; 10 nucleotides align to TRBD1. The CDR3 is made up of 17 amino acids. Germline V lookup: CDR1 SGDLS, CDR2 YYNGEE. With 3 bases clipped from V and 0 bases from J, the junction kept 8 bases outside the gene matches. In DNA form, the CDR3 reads TGTGCCAGCAGCGCGAGGACAGGGGGAGCTGCTAACTATGGCTACACCTTC. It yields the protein CASSARTGGAANYGYTF.